These T cell receptor beta chains were read from a single sample in a study of blood T cell repertoires in COVID-19. Here immunoSEQ multiplex PCR was the method, and the copy in TCRdb shows in-frame clones only, minus some. The sample records 90,000 to 140,000 clones, around four fifths being singletons. Material: peripheral blood. These receptors all stem from a woman in her seventies with acute or convalescent COVID-19. Both conserved end residues are part of each CDR3. The D gene is left open where the match is weak.

TRBJ1-4,TRBV6-5,TRBD1,CASSRDRTTNEKLFF
TRBJ1-4,TRBV5-1,.,CASSLGLLAEGSEKLFF
TRBJ1-5,TRBV4-1,TRBD1,CASSQDPGQGLPAQHF
TRBJ2-1,TRBV2,.,CASSTGSDEQFF
TRBJ2-3,TRBV20-1,.,CSVGVPDTQYF
TRBJ2-6,TRBV28,.,CASSTEESSGANVLTF
TRBJ2-7,TRBV5-1,.,CASSLEGSAYEQYF
TRBJ1-4,TRBV30,.,CAWGQGSYNEKLFF
TRBJ1-4,TRBV19,TRBD1,CASRKTGADEKLFF
TRBJ2-5,TRBV5-4,TRBD2,CASSLRAGPNQETQYF
TRBJ2-2,TRBV5-4,TRBD2,CASSLGLAGETGELFF
TRBJ1-1,TRBV3-1/TRBV3-2,TRBD1,CASSQVTGTGGTEAFF
TRBJ2-2,TRBV9,.,CASSARQFVGTGELFF
TRBJ1-2,TRBV7-8,TRBD1,CASSTMTGINYGYTF
TRBJ2-5,TRBV18,.,CASSPPKGRGKTQYF
TRBJ2-3,TRBV2,.,CASSIRFWDTQYF
TRBJ1-1,TRBV10-3,.,CATMGAWNTEAFF
TRBJ2-3,TRBV30,.,CAWSVGGLMDTQYF
TRBJ2-7,TRBV5-1,.,CASSRGEPYEQYF
TRBJ1-1,TRBV29-1,.,CSVFLQASEAFF
TRBJ1-4,TRBV5-1,TRBD1,CASSSFGTGQEKLFF
TRBJ2-2,TRBV3-1/TRBV3-2,.,CASSQEVLASRVELFF
TRBJ2-7,TRBV6-1,TRBD2,CASSEMGGGSYEQYF
TRBJ2-7,TRBV15,TRBD2,CATSRESSGVLDEQYF
TRBJ1-1,TRBV9,TRBD1,CASSGRTGAETEAFF
TRBJ1-2,TRBV7-9,TRBD1,CASSPGQGLNYGYTF
TRBJ2-6,TRBV27,.,CASSLPVTGSGANVLTF
TRBJ2-2,TRBV3-1/TRBV3-2,TRBD1,CASSKGAITGELFF
TRBJ2-6,TRBV19,.,CASSMPRGESGANVLTF